This entry lists 15 T cell receptor beta chains sequenced from one sample in a study of blood T cell repertoires in COVID-19. Sequenced by immunoSEQ multiplex PCR; TCRdb stores in-frame clones only, minus some. The sample lists roughly 60,000 clones; roughly 87% were seen once. Material for sequencing was peripheral blood. These receptors were collected from a human donor with acute or convalescent COVID-19. The donor label of this sample is uncertain.

The genes are TRBV5-1 and TRBJ1-4, with D unclear. CDR3 length: 15 amino acids. V dropped 1 base and J dropped 2 bases, with 9 bases sitting between them. The germline V gene encodes CDR1 SGHRS and CDR2 YFSETQ. The CDR3 sequence: CASSLLGRTNEKLFF. In DNA form, the CDR3 reads TGCGCCAGCAGCTTGTTGGGCAGGACTAATGAAAAACTGTTTTTT.

This chain joins TRBV6-5 and TRBJ2-3; D remains unclear. The CDR3 contains 15 residues. Germline CDR1 reads MNHEY; CDR2 reads SVGAGI. Trimming pared 6 bases from V and 5 bases from J, leaving 18 bases between. The CDR3 here is CASSAMGPTGDTQYF. CDR3 DNA: TGTGCCAGCAGCGCCATGGGCCCTACCGGAGATACGCAGTATTTT.

The rearrangement joins TRBV5-4 to TRBJ2-1, with 12 bases lining up with TRBD2. Germline V CDR1 and CDR2: SGHNT, YYREEE (reference sequence). This CDR3 comprises 16 residues. V lost 3 bases to trimming and J lost 4 bases; unmatched junction nucleotides: 5. The CDR3, as DNA: TGTGCCAGCAGCTGGAAACTAGCGGGGGGATACAATGAGCAGTTCTTC. Amino acid sequence: CASSWKLAGGYNEQFF.

The DNA of the CDR3 is TGTGCCAGCAGCTTGACTAGCGGGAGATTGGAGCAGTACTTC. Encoded protein: CASSLTSGRLEQYF. The chain carries TRBV5-6 and TRBJ2-7, with 11 bases lining up with TRBD2. With 1 base clipped from V and 7 bases from J, the junction kept 4 bases outside the gene matches. The CDR3 contains 14 residues. Germline-derived CDR1 and CDR2 are SGHDT and YYEEEE.

This chain connects TRBV28 to TRBJ1-4, with 7 bases matching TRBD1. With 3 bases clipped from V and 2 bases from J, the junction kept 9 bases outside the gene matches. Germline CDR1 reads MDHEN; CDR2 reads SYDVKM. There are 17 residues in the CDR3. CDR3 region: CASSFNGRGFTNEKLFF. The CDR3 DNA sequence: TGTGCCAGCAGTTTTAACGGCAGGGGGTTCACTAATGAAAAACTGTTTTTT.

This chain connects TRBV28 to TRBJ1-2; the match to TRBD1 covers 7 bases. V lost 2 bases and J lost 4; bases outside the gene matches: 1. The CDR3 has 13 amino acids. Germline V CDR1 and CDR2: MDHEN, SYDVKM. CDR3 coding DNA: TGTGCCAGCAGTTTAGGACAGGCCTATGGCTACACCTTC. It encodes CASSLGQAYGYTF.

The J gene is TRBJ2-5, the V gene TRBV5-5; D is perhaps TRBD1 (5 bases). V lost 2 bases and J 2 bases, leaving 7 bases between the germline ends. The CDR3 has 13 amino acids. Germline-derived CDR1 and CDR2 are SGHKS and YYEKEE (reference sequence). CDR3 sequence (DNA): TGTGCCAGCAGCTTCCGGACACAAGAGACCCAGTACTTC. This translates into CASSFRTQETQYF.

J is TRBJ1-5 and V is TRBV7-9, with 10 bases matching TRBD1. V dropped 6 bases and J dropped 0; count of bases not matched to a gene: 5. This CDR3 spans 16 amino acids. Germline V gives CDR1 SEHNR, CDR2 FQNEAQ (reference sequence). The DNA for the CDR3 is TGTGCCAGCAGTCCCGGGACAGGGGATAGCAATCAGCCCCAGCATTTT. This sequence encodes CASSPGTGDSNQPQHF.

V is TRBV27 and J is TRBJ2-5; 11 bases are a match to TRBD2. V lost 7 bases and J lost 7; bases outside the gene matches: 14. Germline CDR1 MNHEY, CDR2 SMNVEV (reference sequence). There are 16 residues in the CDR3. CDR3 sequence: CASKQLAGGPGVTQYF. CDR3 bases: TGTGCCAGCAAGCAGCTAGCGGGGGGCCCAGGGGTGACCCAGTACTTC.

CDR3 loop: CASSSTGREKLFF. CDR3 nucleotides: TGTGCCAGCAGCTCGACAGGGCGCGAAAAACTGTTTTTT. This chain links TRBV11-2 with TRBJ1-4, with 7 bases identical to TRBD1. V lost 4 bases to trimming and J lost 8 bases; unmatched junction nucleotides: 4. The CDR3 loop spans 13 amino acids. Germline V CDR1 and CDR2: SGHAT, FQNNGV.

The chain recombines TRBV7-2 with TRBJ2-7, with 7 bases matching TRBD1. V gave up 6 bases and J gave up 2 bases; unmatched junction bases: 10. The CDR3 consists of 15 residues. Looked up from germline, CDR1 is SGHTA and CDR2 is FQGNSA. CDR3 nucleotide sequence: TGTGCCAGCAGTTACCGACAGGGTAATACCTACGAGCAGTACTTC. This gives the protein CASSYRQGNTYEQYF. The variable domain in full, with the rest retrieved from reference TRBV7-2 and TRBJ2-7, is GAGVSQSPSNKVTEKGKDVELRCDPISGHTALYWYRQSLGQGLEFLIYFQGNSAPDKSGLPSDRFSAERTGGSVSTLTIQRTQQEDSAVYLCASSYRQGNTYEQYFGPGTRLTVT.

The chain has TRBV19 and TRBJ2-5, with 7 bases lining up with TRBD2. The V gene end was trimmed by 5 bases and the J gene end by 4 bases; junction bases not matched to a gene: 4. Germline V lookup: CDR1 LNHDA, CDR2 SQIVND (reference sequence). The CDR3 runs to 13 residues. The CDR3 bases are TGTGCCAGTAGTCCTTGGGAGGGAGAGACCCAGTACTTC. Its translation is CASSPWEGETQYF.

The CDR3 spells CASSQGTPPNQPQHF. In DNA, the CDR3 is TGCGCCAGCAGCCAGGGGACACCCCCGAATCAGCCCCAGCATTTT. The J gene is TRBJ1-5, the V gene TRBV4-1, with D perhaps matching TRBD1 (6 bases). Germline V gene data show CDR1 as MGHRA and CDR2 as YSYEKL. The V end was cut by 3 bases, the J end by 4 bases, with 13 bases between. The CDR3 extends over 15 amino acids.

This chain links TRBV10-3 with TRBJ2-7; D is perhaps TRBD2 (5 bases). This CDR3 spans 14 amino acids. In germline, CDR1 is ENHRY, CDR2 SYGVKD. Trimming removed 0 bases at V and 2 bases at J, with 8 bases between. The chain's CDR3 is CAISESRDPYEQYV. CDR3 DNA: TGTGCCATCAGTGAGTCTCGGGATCCCTACGAGCAGTACGTC.

V and J are TRBV30 and TRBJ1-1; D may be TRBD1 (5 bases). CDR1 GTSNPN and CDR2 SVGIG come from the germline V gene (reference sequence). This CDR3 has 13 residues. The V and J ends lost 2 bases and 4 bases respectively, with 11 bases between them. The DNA for the CDR3 is TGTGCCTGGAGTCAAGGGGAGGGCACTGAAGCTTTCTTT. As protein: CAWSQGEGTEAFF.